Ten or more counts support the clone carrying this T cell receptor beta chain. Its antigen is as yet unknown. The sample's treatment: PENTA 11 planned treatment interruption arm or continuous ART arm. At least 24 weeks of at least three-drug ART, in children 2 to 15 years. The data derive from a study of HIV-infected children after antiretroviral therapy interruption. Study background: Weeks 0, 12, interruption end (24 or 48), and about 3 years post-study gave interruption-arm samples. Continuous-treatment samples came from weeks 0, 48 and 150.

Study results and limitations: Naive CD4+ sequences overlapped less between time points once interruption began.

The CDR3 consists of 16 residues. The germline V gene has CDR1 SGHAT and CDR2 FQDESV (reference sequence). Trimming left V 4 bases short and J 2 bases short, with 18 bases between. RNA-based 3' RACE libraries used unique molecular identifiers. Each CDR3 protein gets one entry after TCRdb re-called the 3' RACE reads with MiXCR. The data hold about 50,000 distinct CDR3 sequences, with around 4.7% observed a single time. The chain carries TRBV11-1 and TRBJ2-7, with D possibly TRBD2 on 6 matching bases. The receptor's source is a pool of human donors with HIV. The sequences come from CD45RA+ CD4+ T cells from PBMCs, pooled from several time points, collected from a donor given antiretroviral therapy, either interrupted or continuous. Subset specified: naive CD4+ CD45RA+ CD45RO- T cells. Here the CDR3 reads CASSSGRWGEPYEQYF. The CDR3 DNA sequence: TGTGCCAGCAGCTCCGGGAGATGGGGGGAGCCCTACGAGCAGTACTTC.